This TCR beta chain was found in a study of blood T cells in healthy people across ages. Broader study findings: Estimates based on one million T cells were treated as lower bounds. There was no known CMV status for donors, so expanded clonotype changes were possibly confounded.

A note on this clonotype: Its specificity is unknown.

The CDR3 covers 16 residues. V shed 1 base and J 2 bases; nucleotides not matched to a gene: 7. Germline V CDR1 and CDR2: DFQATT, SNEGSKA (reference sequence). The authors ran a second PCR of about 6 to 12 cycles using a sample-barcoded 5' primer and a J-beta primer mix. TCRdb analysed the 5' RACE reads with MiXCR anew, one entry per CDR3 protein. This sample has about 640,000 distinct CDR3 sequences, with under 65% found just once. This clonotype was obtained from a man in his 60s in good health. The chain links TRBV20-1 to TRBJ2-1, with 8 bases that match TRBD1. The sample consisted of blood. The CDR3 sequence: CSARGAGRGPYNEQFF. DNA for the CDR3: TGCAGTGCTAGAGGAGCCGGCAGGGGGCCCTACAATGAGCAGTTCTTC.